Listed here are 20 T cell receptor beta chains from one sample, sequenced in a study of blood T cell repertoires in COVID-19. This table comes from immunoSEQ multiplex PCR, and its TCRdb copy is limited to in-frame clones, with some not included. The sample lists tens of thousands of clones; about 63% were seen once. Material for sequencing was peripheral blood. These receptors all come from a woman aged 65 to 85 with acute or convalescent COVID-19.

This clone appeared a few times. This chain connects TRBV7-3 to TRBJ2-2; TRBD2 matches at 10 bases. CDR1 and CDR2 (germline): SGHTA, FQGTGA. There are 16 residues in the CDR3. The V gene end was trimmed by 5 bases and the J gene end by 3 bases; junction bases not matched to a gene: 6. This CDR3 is CASSPAGGMDTGELFF. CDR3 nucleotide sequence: TGTGCCAGCAGCCCAGCGGGAGGGATGGACACCGGGGAGCTGTTTTTT.

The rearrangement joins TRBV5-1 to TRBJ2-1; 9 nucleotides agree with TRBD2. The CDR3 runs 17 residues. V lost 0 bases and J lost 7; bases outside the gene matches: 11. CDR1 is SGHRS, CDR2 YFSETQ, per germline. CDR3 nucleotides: TGCGCCAGCAGCTTGGTTTTCGGCGGGGGGGTATTGAATGAGCAGTTCTTC. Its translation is CASSLVFGGGVLNEQFF.

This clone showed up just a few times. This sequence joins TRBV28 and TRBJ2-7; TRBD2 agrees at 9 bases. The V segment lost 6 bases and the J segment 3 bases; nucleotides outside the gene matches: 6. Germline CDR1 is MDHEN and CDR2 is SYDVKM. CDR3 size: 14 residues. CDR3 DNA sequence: TGTGCCAGCAGCTGGACTAGCGTTGACTACGAGCAGTACTTC. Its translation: CASSWTSVDYEQYF.

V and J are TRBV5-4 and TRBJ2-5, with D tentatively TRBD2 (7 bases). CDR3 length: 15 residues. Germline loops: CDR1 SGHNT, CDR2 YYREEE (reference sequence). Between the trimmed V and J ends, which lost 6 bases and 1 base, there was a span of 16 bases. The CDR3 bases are TGTGCCAGCAATAGGGGGGGTTTGGGCCAAGAGACCCAGTACTTC. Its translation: CASNRGGLGQETQYF.

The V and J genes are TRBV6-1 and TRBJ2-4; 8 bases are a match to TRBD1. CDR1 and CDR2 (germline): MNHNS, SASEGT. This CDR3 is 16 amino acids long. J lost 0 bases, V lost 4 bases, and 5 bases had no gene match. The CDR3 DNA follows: TGTGCCAGCAGTGCCCGGGACAGGCTAGCCAAAAACATTCAGTACTTC. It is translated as CASSARDRLAKNIQYF.

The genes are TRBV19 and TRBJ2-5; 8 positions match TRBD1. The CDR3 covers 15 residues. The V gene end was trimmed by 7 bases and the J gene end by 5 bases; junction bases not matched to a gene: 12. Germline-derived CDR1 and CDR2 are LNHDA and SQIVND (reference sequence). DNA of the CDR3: TGTGCCAGTACCCCCGGCTCAGGGGGCGCGGAGACCCAGTACTTC. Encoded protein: CASTPGSGGAETQYF.

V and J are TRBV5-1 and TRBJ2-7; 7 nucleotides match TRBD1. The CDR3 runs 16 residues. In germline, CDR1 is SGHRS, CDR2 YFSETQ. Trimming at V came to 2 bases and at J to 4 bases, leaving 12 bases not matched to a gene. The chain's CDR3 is CASSLASPQTGYEQYF. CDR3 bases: TGCGCCAGCAGCTTAGCCTCCCCTCAGACAGGGTACGAGCAGTACTTC.

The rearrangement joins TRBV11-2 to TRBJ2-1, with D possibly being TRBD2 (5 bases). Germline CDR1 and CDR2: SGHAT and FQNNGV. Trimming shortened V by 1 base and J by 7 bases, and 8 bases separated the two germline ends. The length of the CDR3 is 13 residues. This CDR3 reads CASSLGPGNEQFF. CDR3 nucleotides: TGTGCCAGCAGCTTAGGACCGGGGAATGAGCAGTTCTTC.

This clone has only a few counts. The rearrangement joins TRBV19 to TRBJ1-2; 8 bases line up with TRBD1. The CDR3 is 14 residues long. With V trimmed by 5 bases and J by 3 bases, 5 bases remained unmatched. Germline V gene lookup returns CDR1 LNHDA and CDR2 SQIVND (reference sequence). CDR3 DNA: TGTGCCAGTAGTTCGTCGACAGGGGACTATGGCTACACCTTC. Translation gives CASSSSTGDYGYTF.

CDR3 DNA sequence: TGTGCCAGCAGTTTATCGAGCGAGCAGTACTTC. Its translation: CASSLSSEQYF. This chain uses TRBV14 with TRBJ2-7; unclear D gene. This CDR3 region has 11 residues. Looked up from germline, CDR1 is SGHDN and CDR2 is FVKESK. V dropped 6 bases and J dropped 6 bases, with 9 bases sitting between them.

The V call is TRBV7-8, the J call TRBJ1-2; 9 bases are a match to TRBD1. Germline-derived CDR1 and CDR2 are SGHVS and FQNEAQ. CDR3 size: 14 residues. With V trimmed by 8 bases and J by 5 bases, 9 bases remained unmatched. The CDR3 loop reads CASLPDRGGYGYTF. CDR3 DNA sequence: TGTGCCAGCCTACCGGACAGGGGCGGTTATGGCTACACCTTC.

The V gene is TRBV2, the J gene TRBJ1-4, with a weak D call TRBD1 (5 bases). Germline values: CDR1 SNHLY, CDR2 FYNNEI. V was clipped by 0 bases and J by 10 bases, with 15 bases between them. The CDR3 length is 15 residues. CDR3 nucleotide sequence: TGTGCCAGCAGTGAAGCCCCGGGAGGGGAGGGAAAACTGTTTTTT. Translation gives CASSEAPGGEGKLFF. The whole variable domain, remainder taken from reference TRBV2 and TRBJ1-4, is EPEVTQTPSHQVTQMGQEVILRCVPISNHLYFYWYRQILGQKVEFLVSFYNNEISEKSEIFDDQFSVERPDGSNFTLKIRSTKLEDSAMYFCASSEAPGGEGKLFFGSGTQLSVL.

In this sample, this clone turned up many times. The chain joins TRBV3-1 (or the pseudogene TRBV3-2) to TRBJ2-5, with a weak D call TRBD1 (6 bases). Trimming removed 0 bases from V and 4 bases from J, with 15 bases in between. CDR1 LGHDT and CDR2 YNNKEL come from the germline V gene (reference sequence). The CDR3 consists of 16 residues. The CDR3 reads CASSQDYSTGGETQYF. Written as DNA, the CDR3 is TGTGCCAGCAGCCAAGATTACTCGACAGGAGGAGAGACCCAGTACTTC.

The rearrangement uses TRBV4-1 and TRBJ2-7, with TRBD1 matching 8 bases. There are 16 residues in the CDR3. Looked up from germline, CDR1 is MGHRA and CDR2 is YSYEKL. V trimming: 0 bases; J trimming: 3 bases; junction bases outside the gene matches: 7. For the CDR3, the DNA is TGCGCCAGCAGCCAAGATACAGGGGGTACCTTCTACGAGCAGTACTTC. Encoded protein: CASSQDTGGTFYEQYF.

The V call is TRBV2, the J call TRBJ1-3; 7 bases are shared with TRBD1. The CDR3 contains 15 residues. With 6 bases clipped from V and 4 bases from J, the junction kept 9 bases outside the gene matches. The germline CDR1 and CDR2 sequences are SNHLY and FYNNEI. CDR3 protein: CASSVSPGGGNTIYF. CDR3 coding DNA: TGTGCCAGCAGCGTATCTCCAGGGGGAGGAAACACCATATATTTT.

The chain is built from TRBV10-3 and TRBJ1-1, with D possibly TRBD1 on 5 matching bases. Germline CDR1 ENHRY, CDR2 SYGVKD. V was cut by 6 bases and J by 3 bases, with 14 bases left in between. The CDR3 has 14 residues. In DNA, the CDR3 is TGTGCCATCAGCAAACAGCCGGGGGACACTGAAGCTTTCTTT. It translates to CAISKQPGDTEAFF.

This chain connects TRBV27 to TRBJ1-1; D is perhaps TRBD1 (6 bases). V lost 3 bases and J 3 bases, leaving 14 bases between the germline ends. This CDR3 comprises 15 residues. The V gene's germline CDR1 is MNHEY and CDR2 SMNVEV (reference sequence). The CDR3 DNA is TGTGCCAGCAGTTTCGTCCGCGCAGGGGACACTGAAGCTTTCTTT. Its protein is CASSFVRAGDTEAFF.

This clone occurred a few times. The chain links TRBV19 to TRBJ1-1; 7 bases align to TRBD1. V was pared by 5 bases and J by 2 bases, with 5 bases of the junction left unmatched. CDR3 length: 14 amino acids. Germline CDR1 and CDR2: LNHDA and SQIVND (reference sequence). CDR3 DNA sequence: TGTGCCAGTAGTTCTGACAGGGTAAACACTGAAGCTTTCTTT. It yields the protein CASSSDRVNTEAFF. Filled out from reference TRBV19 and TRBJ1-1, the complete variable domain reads DGGITQSPKYLFRKEGQNVTLSCEQNLNHDAMYWYRQDPGQGLRLIYYSQIVNDFQKGDIAEGYSVSREKKESFPLTVTSAQKNPTAFYLCASSSDRVNTEAFFGQGTRLTVV.

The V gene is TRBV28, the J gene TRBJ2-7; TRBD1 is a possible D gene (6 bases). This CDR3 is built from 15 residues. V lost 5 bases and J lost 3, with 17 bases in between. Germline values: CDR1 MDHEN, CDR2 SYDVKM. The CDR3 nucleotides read TGTGCCAGCAGTCAGGGCCCGGGACACCTCTACGAGCAGTACTTC. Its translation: CASSQGPGHLYEQYF.

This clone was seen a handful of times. In DNA form, the CDR3 reads TGTGCCAGCAGTTACGGAGCGGAAACTGGAAACACCATATATTTT. Protein sequence: CASSYGAETGNTIYF. The chain uses TRBV6-6 and TRBJ1-3; D not certain. V was shortened by 2 bases and J by 2 bases, with 10 bases between the two germline ends. The CDR3 length is 15 residues. Germline V CDR1 and CDR2: MNHNY, SVGAGI (reference sequence).